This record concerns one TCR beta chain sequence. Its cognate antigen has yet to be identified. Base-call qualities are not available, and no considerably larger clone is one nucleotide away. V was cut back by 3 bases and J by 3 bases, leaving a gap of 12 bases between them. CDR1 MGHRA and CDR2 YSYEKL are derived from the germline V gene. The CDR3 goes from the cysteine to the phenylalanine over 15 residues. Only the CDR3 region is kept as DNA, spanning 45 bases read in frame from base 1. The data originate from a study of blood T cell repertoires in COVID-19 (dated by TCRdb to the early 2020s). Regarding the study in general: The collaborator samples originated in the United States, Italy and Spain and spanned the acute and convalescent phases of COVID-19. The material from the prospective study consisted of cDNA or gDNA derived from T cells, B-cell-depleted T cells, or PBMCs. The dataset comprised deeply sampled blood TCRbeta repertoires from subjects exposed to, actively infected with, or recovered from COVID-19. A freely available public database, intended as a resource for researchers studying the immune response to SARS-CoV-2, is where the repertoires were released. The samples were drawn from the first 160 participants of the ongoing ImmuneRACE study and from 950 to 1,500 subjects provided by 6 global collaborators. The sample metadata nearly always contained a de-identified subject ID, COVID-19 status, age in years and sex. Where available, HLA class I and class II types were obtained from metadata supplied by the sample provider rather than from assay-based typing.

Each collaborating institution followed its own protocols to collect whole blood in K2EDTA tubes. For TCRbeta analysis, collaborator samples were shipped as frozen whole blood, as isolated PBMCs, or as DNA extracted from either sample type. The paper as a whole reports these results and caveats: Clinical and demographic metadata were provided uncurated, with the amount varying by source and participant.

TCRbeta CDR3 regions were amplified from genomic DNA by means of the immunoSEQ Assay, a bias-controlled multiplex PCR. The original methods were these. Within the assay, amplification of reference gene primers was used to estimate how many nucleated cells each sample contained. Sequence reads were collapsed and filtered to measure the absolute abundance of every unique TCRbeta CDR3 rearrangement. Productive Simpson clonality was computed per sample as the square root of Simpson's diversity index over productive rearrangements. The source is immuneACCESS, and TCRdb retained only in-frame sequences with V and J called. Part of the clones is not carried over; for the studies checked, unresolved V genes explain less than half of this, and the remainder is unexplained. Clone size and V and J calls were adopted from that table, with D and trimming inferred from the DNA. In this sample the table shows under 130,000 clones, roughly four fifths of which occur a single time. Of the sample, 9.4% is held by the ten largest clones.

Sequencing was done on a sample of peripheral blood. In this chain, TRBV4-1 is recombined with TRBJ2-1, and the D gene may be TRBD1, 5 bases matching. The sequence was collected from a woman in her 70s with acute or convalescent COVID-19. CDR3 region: CASSQTVLDYNEQFF. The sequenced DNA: TGCGCCAGCAGCCAGACAGTTCTGGACTACAATGAGCAGTTCTTC.